Listed here are 21 T cell receptor beta chains from one sample, sequenced in a study of blood T cells in healthy people across ages. Combining a sample-barcoded 5' primer with a J-beta primer mix, a second PCR ran for about 7 to 11 cycles. TCRdb itself ran the 5' RACE reads through MiXCR, one entry per CDR3 protein. The sample includes about 670,000 distinct CDR3 sequences, around 43% of them seen just once. Material for sequencing was blood. Receptor source: a man older than 75 in good health.

This clonotype was observed at least ten times. This may be a read error: a much more frequent sequence differs by one nucleotide. The rearrangement links TRBV7-8 to TRBJ2-5; 12 positions match TRBD2. The germline V gene has CDR1 SGHVS and CDR2 FQNEAQ. Unmatched junction bases numbered 15, after V lost 5 bases and J lost 11 bases. The CDR3 is 16 residues long. The CDR3 protein is CASSPRTSGTVDEQYF. CDR3 DNA: TGTGCCAGCAGCCCCCGGACTAGCGGGACGGTTGATGAGCAGTACTTC. Variable domain in full (rest from reference TRBV7-8 and TRBJ2-5): GAGVSQSPRYKVAKRGQDVALRCDPISGHVSLFWYQQALGQGPEFLTYFQNEAQLDKSGLPSDRFFAERPEGSVSTLKIQRTQQEDSAVYLCASSPRTSGTVDEQYFGPGTRLLVL.

This clonotype was detected only a few times. The chain uses TRBV11-2 and TRBJ2-3; tentative D call: TRBD2 (5 bases). The CDR3 has 14 amino acids. Per germline, CDR1 SGHAT and CDR2 FQNNGV. Trimming removed 4 bases at V and 5 bases at J, with 13 bases between. Here the CDR3 reads CASSSGGAQDTQYF. The CDR3 bases are TGTGCCAGCAGCTCCGGAGGAGCCCAAGATACGCAGTATTTT.

V gene TRBV3-1 combines with J gene TRBJ2-1; 11 bases map to TRBD2. The J segment lost 14 bases and the V segment lost 2 bases, leaving 14 bases of the junction unmatched. Germline V CDR1 and CDR2: LGHDT, YNNKEL (reference sequence). The CDR3 spans 16 residues. CDR3 sequence reads: CASSQRLAGGPGEEFF. The CDR3 coding sequence is TGTGCCAGCAGCCAACGGTTAGCGGGAGGGCCAGGGGAGGAGTTCTTC.

The rearrangement uses TRBV27 and TRBJ2-7; maybe TRBD1 (5 bases). Germline V gene lookup returns CDR1 MNHEY and CDR2 SMNVEV (reference sequence). The V and J ends lost 10 bases and 3 bases respectively, with 13 bases between them. The CDR3 loop spans 12 amino acids. The CDR3, as DNA: TGTGCCACTGGGCAGGGAATCTACGAGCAGTACTTC. This codes for CATGQGIYEQYF.

This clonotype was counted between two and nine times. This sequence joins TRBV10-3 and TRBJ2-3; 7 positions match TRBD1. V lost 6 bases, J lost 11 bases, and 8 bases stayed unmatched. The CDR3 sequence is 12 residues long. The V gene's germline CDR1 is ENHRY and CDR2 SYGVKD. The CDR3 nucleotides read TGTGCCATCAGACCCGGGACAGAGAAGCAGTATTTT. Translation gives CAIRPGTEKQYF.

This chain joins TRBV11-3 and TRBJ2-7, with no clear D. The CDR3 sequence is 15 residues long. The V end lost 2 bases, the J end lost 7 bases, and 18 bases lay between the germline ends. Germline assignment: CDR1 SGHNT and CDR2 YENEEA. Here the CDR3 reads CASSLMGRSYNEQYF. The CDR3 nucleotides read TGTGCCAGCAGCTTAATGGGAAGGTCCTACAATGAGCAGTACTTC.

V and J are TRBV20-1 and TRBJ2-6; D is uncertain. V was shortened by 1 base and J by 1 base, with 5 bases between the two germline ends. Germline V lookup: CDR1 DFQATT, CDR2 SNEGSKA (reference sequence). This CDR3 is built from 14 residues. The CDR3 DNA reads as TGCAGTGCTAGAGGGCAATCTGGGGCCAACGTCCTGACTTTC. It translates to CSARGQSGANVLTF.

In its sample, this clonotype was seen a few times. This chain joins TRBV4-3 and TRBJ2-3; D could derive from TRBD1 or TRBD2 (5 bases each). The CDR3 runs 16 residues. Between the trimmed V and J ends, which lost 0 bases and 1 base, there was a span of 11 bases. CDR1 and CDR2 from the germline V gene are LGHNA and YSLEER. CDR3 sequence: CASSQEGTRGTDTQYF. In DNA form, the CDR3 reads TGCGCCAGCAGCCAAGAGGGGACCAGGGGCACAGATACGCAGTATTTT.

This clonotype has only a few counts. V gene TRBV4-1 combines with J gene TRBJ2-2; 7 bases are shared with TRBD2. The CDR3 has 19 residues. The V and J ends lost 0 bases and 8 bases, in that order; junction bases with no gene match: 18. Germline CDR1 and CDR2: MGHRA and YSYEKL. The CDR3 region is CASSQDLGGIYAASGELFF. The CDR3 DNA is TGCGCCAGCAGCCAAGATTTGGGGGGGATTTACGCTGCGTCAGGGGAGCTGTTTTTT.

The gene calls are TRBV4-3 and TRBJ2-1; 8 bases are a match to TRBD2. Trimming removed 0 bases from V and 9 bases from J; junction bases left unmatched: 7. The CDR3 totals 15 residues. CDR1 is LGHNA, CDR2 YSLEER, per germline. CDR3 coding DNA: TGCGCCAGCAGCCAAGAACCCGGGAGGGCCGGTGAGCAGTTCTTC. Translated: CASSQEPGRAGEQFF.

V gene TRBV20-1 combines with J gene TRBJ1-6; a possible D gene is TRBD1 (6 bases). The CDR3 is 17 amino acids. In germline, CDR1 is DFQATT, CDR2 SNEGSKA (reference sequence). The V end lost 4 bases, the J end lost 6 bases, and 22 bases lay between the germline ends. Here the CDR3 reads CSAILGAGVRANSPLHF. The CDR3 DNA follows: TGCAGTGCTATCCTCGGGGCAGGGGTCAGGGCTAATTCACCCCTCCACTTT.

In this sample, this clonotype turned up once. The chain is built from TRBV6-2 or TRBV6-3 and TRBJ2-7; D might be TRBD2 (5 bases). Trimming cost V 3 bases and J 6 bases, with 15 bases left between them. The germline V gene has CDR1 MNHEY and CDR2 SVGEGT. This CDR3 contains 14 residues. The CDR3 reads CASSYGGLGVEQYF. In DNA, the CDR3 is TGTGCCAGCAGTTATGGAGGACTCGGGGTCGAGCAGTACTTC.

This clonotype occurred a few times. CDR3 sequence: CSARTEPSSYNEQFF. CDR3 DNA: TGCAGTGCTAGAACAGAGCCCAGCTCCTACAATGAGCAGTTCTTC. J is TRBJ2-1 and V is TRBV20-1; no clear D. Germline V gene data show CDR1 as DFQATT and CDR2 as SNEGSKA (reference sequence). The CDR3 consists of 15 residues. The germline V and J ends were trimmed by 2 bases and 0 bases, with 11 bases remaining between them.

This clonotype was counted a few times. V gene TRBV7-2 combines with J gene TRBJ1-3, with 7 bases fitting TRBD1. J was trimmed by 0 bases and V by 1 base; bases with no gene match: 9. Germline CDR1 SGHTA, CDR2 FQGNSA. The CDR3 totals 18 residues. The CDR3 region has the DNA TGTGCCAGCAGCTTAGTGGCAGGGGGTGCCCTCTCTGGAAACACCATATATTTT. This sequence encodes CASSLVAGGALSGNTIYF.

This rearrangement joins TRBV27 to TRBJ2-7; 9 positions agree with TRBD2. The CDR3 has 14 amino acids. Germline CDR1 is MNHEY and CDR2 is SMNVEV (reference sequence). V was clipped by 8 bases and J by 4 bases; unmatched bases: 9. DNA of the CDR3: TGTGCCAGCTTTGTCTCGGGACTAGCTTACGAGCAGTACTTC. Protein sequence: CASFVSGLAYEQYF.

The gene calls are TRBV28 and TRBJ2-3; 9 nucleotides agree with TRBD2. Germline V gene sequence: CDR1 MDHEN, CDR2 SYDVKM. V was pared by 7 bases and J by 8 bases, with 13 bases of the junction left unmatched. This CDR3 region has 15 residues. The CDR3 protein is CASTLPEGGRGTQYF. In nucleotides, the CDR3 is TGTGCCAGCACCCTCCCCGAGGGCGGGAGGGGTACGCAGTATTTT.

The rearrangement uses TRBV24-1 and TRBJ2-3; the match to TRBD2 covers 7 bases. The CDR3 totals 17 residues. J gave up 0 bases and V 1 base, and 6 bases lay outside the gene matches. The germline gives CDR1 KGHDR, CDR2 SFDVKD. CDR3 residues: CATSDFKIGGSTDTQYF. The CDR3 nucleotides are TGTGCCACCAGTGATTTCAAGATCGGGGGGAGCACAGATACGCAGTATTTT.

The V and J genes are TRBV6-2 or TRBV6-3 and TRBJ1-2, with D unclear. Germline V gives CDR1 MNHEY, CDR2 SVGEGT. Trimming left V 7 bases short and J 5 bases short, with 17 bases between. This CDR3 is 14 amino acids long. CDR3 region: CASTVGSPGYGYTF. CDR3 nucleotides: TGTGCCAGCACCGTGGGAAGCCCCGGGTATGGCTACACCTTC.

This chain uses TRBV4-3 with TRBJ2-5, with D unresolved. This CDR3 comprises 15 residues. Trimming took off 1 base at V and 4 bases at J, with 13 bases between the two ends. Germline-derived CDR1 and CDR2 are LGHNA and YSLEER. The CDR3 region has the DNA TGCGCCAGCAGCCAAGGGTGGGCGGCTACAGAGACCCAGTACTTC. As protein: CASSQGWAATETQYF.

Details on this clonotype: A much larger clone lies one base from this, so it may be a read error. The rearrangement uses TRBV6-2 or TRBV6-3 and TRBJ2-4; maybe TRBD2 (6 bases). Germline V gives CDR1 MNHEY, CDR2 SVGEGT. V was cut by 8 bases and J by 13 bases, with 18 bases left in between. This CDR3 is built from 12 residues. The CDR3 DNA follows: TGTGCCAGCGGACACGGCGGGGAGGAGCAGTACTTC. This gives the protein CASGHGGEEQYF.

This rearrangement joins TRBV3-1 to TRBJ1-2, with D possibly TRBD1 on 5 matching bases. V was shortened by 0 bases and J by 4 bases, with 9 bases between the two germline ends. Germline CDR1 LGHDT, CDR2 YNNKEL (reference sequence). CDR3 length: 14 amino acids. The CDR3 is CASSQEAGFYGYTF. The CDR3 bases are TGTGCCAGCAGCCAAGAAGCAGGGTTCTATGGCTACACCTTC.